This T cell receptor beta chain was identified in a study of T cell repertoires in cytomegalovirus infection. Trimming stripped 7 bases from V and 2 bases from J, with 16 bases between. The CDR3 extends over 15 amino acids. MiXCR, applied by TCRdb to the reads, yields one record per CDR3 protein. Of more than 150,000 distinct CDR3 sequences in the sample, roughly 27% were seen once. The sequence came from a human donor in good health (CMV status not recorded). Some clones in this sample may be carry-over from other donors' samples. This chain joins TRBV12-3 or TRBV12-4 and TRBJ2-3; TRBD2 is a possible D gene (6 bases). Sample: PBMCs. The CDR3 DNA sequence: TGTGCCAGCAACCCAAGCGGGTCGACCACAGATACGCAGTATTTT. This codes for CASNPSGSTTDTQYF.